This T cell receptor (beta chain) was sequenced during a study of identical twins. TCRdb itself ran the 5' RACE reads through MiXCR, one entry per CDR3 protein. Among under 350,000 distinct CDR3 sequences listed, 7.5% to 9.5% were seen once. Separately, the same data were catalogued under a study of yellow fever vaccine responses in identical twins.

The TCR comes from a young woman in good health. Sequences were obtained from CD8+ T cells sorted from blood.

The CDR3 DNA sequence: TGCGCCAGCAGCCAAGATATCCAGGGCGCAGATACGCAGTATTTT. As protein: CASSQDIQGADTQYF. This chain joins TRBV4-1 and TRBJ2-3, with D possibly matching TRBD1 (5 bases). Germline loops: CDR1 MGHRA, CDR2 YSYEKL. Trimming removed 0 bases from V and 4 bases from J, with 11 bases in between. The CDR3 spans 15 residues.